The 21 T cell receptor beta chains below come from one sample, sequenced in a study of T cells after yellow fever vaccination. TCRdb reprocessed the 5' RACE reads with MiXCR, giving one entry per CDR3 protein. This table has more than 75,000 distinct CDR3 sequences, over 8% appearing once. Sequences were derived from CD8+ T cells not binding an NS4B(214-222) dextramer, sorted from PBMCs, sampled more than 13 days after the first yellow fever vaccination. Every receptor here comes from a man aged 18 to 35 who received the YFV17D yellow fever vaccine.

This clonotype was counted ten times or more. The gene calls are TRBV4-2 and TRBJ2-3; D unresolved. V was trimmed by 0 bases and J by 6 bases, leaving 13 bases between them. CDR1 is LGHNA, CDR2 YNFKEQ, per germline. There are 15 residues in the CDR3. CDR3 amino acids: CASSQEQGQVDTQYF. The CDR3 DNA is TGTGCCAGCAGCCAAGAGCAAGGGCAGGTCGATACGCAGTATTTT.

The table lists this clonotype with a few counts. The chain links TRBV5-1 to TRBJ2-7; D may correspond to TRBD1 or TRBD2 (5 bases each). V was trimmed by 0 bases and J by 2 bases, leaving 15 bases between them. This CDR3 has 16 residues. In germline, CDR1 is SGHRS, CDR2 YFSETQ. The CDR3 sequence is CASSLGQGASTYEQYF. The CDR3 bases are TGCGCCAGCAGCTTGGGGCAGGGAGCTTCCACCTACGAGCAGTACTTC.

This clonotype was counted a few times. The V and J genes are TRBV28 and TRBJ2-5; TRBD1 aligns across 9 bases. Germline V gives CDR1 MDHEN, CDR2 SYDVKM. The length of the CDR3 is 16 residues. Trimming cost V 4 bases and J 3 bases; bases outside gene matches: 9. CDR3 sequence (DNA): TGTGCCAGCAGTTCTTCCGGACAGGGGATAGAAGAGACCCAGTACTTC. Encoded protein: CASSSSGQGIEETQYF. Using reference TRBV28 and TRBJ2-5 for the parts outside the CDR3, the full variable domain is DVKVTQSSRYLVKRTGEKVFLECVQDMDHENMFWYRQDPGLGLRLIYFSYDVKMKEKGDIPEGYSVSREKKERFSLILESASTNQTSMYLCASSSSGQGIEETQYFGPGTRLLVL.

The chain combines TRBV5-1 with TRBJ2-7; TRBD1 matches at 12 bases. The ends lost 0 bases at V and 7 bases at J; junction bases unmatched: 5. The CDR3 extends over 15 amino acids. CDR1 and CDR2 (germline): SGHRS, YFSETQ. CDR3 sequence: CASSLEGQGADEQYF. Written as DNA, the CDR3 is TGCGCCAGCAGCTTGGAGGGACAGGGGGCTGATGAGCAGTACTTC.

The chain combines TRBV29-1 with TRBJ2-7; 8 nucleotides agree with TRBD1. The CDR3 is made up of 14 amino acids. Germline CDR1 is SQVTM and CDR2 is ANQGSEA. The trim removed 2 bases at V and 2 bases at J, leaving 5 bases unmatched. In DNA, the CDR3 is TGCAGCGTTGAACTGGGACAGGCTACCTACGAGCAGTACTTC. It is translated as CSVELGQATYEQYF.

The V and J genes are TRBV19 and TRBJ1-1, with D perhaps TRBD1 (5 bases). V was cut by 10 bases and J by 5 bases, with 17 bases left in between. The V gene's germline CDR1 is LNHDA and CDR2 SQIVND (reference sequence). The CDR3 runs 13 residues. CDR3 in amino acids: CATSWGGGTEAFF. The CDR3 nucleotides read TGTGCCACCAGTTGGGGCGGGGGTACTGAAGCTTTCTTT.

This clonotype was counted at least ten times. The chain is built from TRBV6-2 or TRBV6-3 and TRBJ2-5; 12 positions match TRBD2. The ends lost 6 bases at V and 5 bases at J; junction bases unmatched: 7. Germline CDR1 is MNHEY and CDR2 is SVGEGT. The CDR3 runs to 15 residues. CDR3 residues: CASSSSGGALETQYF. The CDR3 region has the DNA TGTGCCAGCAGCTCTAGCGGGGGGGCCTTGGAGACCCAGTACTTC.

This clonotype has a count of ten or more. CDR3 protein: CASSPSLQGKTYEQYF. CDR3 in DNA: TGCGCCAGCAGCCCCAGCCTACAGGGAAAAACCTACGAGCAGTACTTC. This rearrangement joins TRBV5-1 to TRBJ2-7; tentatively, D is TRBD1 (6 bases). V lost 4 bases and J lost 2, with 19 bases in between. CDR3 length: 16 residues. CDR1 SGHRS and CDR2 YFSETQ come from the germline V gene.

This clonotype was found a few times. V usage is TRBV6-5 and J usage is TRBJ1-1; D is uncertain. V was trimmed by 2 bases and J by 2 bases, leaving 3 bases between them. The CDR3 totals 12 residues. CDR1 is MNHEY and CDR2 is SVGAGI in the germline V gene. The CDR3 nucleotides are TGTGCCAGCAGTTACCCTAACACTGAAGCTTTCTTT. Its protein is CASSYPNTEAFF.

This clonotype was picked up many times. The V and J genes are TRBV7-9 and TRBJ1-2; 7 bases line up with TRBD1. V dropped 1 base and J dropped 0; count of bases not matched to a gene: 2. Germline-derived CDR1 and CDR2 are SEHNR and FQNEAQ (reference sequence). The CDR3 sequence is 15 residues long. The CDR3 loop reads CASSLGDSPNYGYTF. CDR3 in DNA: TGTGCCAGCAGCTTAGGGGACAGCCCTAACTATGGCTACACCTTC.

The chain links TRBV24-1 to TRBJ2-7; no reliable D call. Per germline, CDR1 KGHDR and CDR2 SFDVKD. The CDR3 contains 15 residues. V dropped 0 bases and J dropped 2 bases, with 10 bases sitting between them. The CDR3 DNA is TGTGCCACCAGTGATTTGGGGCTGGGTACCTACGAGCAGTACGTC. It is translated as CATSDLGLGTYEQYV.

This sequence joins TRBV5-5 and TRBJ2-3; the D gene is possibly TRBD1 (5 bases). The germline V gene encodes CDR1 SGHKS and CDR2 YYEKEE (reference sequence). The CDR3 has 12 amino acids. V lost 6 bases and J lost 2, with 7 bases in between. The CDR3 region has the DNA TGTGCCAGCACGGACATCACAGATACGCAGTATTTT. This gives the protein CASTDITDTQYF.

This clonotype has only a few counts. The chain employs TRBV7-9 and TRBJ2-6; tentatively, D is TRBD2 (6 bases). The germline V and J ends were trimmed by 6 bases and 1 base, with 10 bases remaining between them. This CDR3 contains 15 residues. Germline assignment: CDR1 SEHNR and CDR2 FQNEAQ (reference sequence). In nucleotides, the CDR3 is TGTGCCAGCAGTAATGGGGGGTCTGGGGCCAACGTCCTGACTTTC. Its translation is CASSNGGSGANVLTF. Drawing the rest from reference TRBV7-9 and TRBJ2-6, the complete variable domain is DTGVSQNPRHKITKRGQNVTFRCDPISEHNRLYWYRQTLGQGPEFLTYFQNEAQLEKSRLLSDRFSAERPKGSFSTLEIQRTEQGDSAMYLCASSNGGSGANVLTFGAGSRLTVL.

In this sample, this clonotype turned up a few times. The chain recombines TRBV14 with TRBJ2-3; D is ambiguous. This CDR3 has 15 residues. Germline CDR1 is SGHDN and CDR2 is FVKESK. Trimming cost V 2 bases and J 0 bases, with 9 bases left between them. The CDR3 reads CASSQRVTSTDTQYF. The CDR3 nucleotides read TGTGCCAGCAGCCAACGGGTCACCAGCACAGATACGCAGTATTTT.

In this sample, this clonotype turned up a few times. The CDR3 coding sequence is TGTGCCAGCAGCTTAGTAGACAACGTCCTGACTTTC. The encoded protein is CASSLVDNVLTF. The chain is built from TRBV7-3 and TRBJ2-6; D remains unclear. Trimming removed 2 bases at V and 9 bases at J, with 5 bases between. Germline CDR1 is SGHTA and CDR2 is FQGTGA. The CDR3 contains 12 residues.

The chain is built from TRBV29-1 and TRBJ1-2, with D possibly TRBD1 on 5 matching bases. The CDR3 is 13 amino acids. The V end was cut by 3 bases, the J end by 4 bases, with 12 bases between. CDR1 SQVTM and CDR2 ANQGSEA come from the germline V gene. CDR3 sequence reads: CSVDLGLVYGYTF. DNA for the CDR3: TGCAGCGTTGATCTGGGGCTAGTCTATGGCTACACCTTC.

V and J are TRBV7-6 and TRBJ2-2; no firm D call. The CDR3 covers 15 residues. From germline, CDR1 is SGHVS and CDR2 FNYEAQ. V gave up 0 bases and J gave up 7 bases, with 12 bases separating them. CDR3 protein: CASSLARKDYGELFF. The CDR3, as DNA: TGTGCCAGCAGCTTAGCGCGAAAAGATTACGGGGAGCTGTTTTTT.

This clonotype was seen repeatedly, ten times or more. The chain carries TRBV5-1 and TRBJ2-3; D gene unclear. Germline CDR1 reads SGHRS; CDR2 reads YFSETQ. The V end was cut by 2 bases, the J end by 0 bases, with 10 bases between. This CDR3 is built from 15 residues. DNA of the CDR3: TGCGCCAGCAGCTTCACGACCCGTAGCACAGATACGCAGTATTTT. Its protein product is CASSFTTRSTDTQYF.

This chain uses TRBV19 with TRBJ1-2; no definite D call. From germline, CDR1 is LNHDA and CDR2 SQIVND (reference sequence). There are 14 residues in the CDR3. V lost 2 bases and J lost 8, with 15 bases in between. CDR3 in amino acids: CASSIQAPLLGYTF. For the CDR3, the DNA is TGTGCCAGTAGTATACAGGCCCCCCTGCTCGGCTACACCTTC.

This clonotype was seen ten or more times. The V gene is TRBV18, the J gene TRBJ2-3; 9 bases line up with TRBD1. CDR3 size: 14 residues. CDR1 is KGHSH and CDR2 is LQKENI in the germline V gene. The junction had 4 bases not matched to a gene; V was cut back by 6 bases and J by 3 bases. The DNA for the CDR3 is TGTGCCAGCTCGGACAGGGGAAATACAGATACGCAGTATTTT. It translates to CASSDRGNTDTQYF.

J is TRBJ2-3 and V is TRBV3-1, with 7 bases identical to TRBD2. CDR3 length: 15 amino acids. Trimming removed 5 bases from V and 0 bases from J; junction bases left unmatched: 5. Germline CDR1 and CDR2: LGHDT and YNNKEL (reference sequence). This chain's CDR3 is CASSRSGNSTDTQYF. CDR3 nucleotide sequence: TGTGCCAGCAGCAGGAGCGGGAACAGCACAGATACGCAGTATTTT.